One and the same sample provided the 12 T cell receptor beta chains below, sequenced in a study of early T cells in non-severe SARS-CoV-2 infection. TCRdb re-analysed the 5' RACE reads in MiXCR, keeping a single row per CDR3 protein. The sample records some 96,000 distinct CDR3 sequences, roughly 9.6% being singletons. This sample comprised whole blood, obtained at baseline. The receptors stem from an adult who was a healthcare worker with PCR-confirmed SARS-CoV-2 infection or an uninfected control (not recorded which).

The chain employs TRBV29-1 and TRBJ2-7; TRBD2 is a possible D gene (5 bases). This CDR3 has 13 amino acids. V lost 4 bases and J 3 bases, leaving 13 bases between the germline ends. Germline CDR1 reads SQVTM; CDR2 reads ANQGSEA. CDR3 nucleotides: TGCAGCGTTGTTACTCCGGAGGTCTACGAGCAGTACTTC. Its translation is CSVVTPEVYEQYF.

This clonotype was detected ten times or more. This chain links TRBV6-6 with TRBJ2-1; perhaps TRBD2 as D (6 bases). V shed 0 bases and J shed 3 bases, with 15 bases lying between them. Germline V gene data show CDR1 as MNHNY and CDR2 as SVGAGI (reference sequence). This CDR3 is 17 amino acids long. CDR3 coding DNA: TGTGCCAGCAGTTACTCCCCGACTAGGGGCCTCTACAATGAGCAGTTCTTC. It yields the protein CASSYSPTRGLYNEQFF.

There are a few counts of this clonotype. The chain has TRBV12-5 and TRBJ2-1; D may be TRBD1 (5 bases). CDR1 LGHNT and CDR2 FRNRAP come from the germline V gene. This CDR3 has 12 residues. V lost 6 bases, J lost 10 bases, and 13 bases lay in between. The CDR3 sequence is CASGSGYAEQFF. The CDR3 region has the DNA TGTGCTAGTGGCTCAGGGTATGCGGAGCAGTTCTTC.

The chain has TRBV24-1 and TRBJ2-2; D is possibly TRBD1 (5 bases). The CDR3 extends over 16 amino acids. Germline CDR1 and CDR2: KGHDR and SFDVKD. The germline V and J ends were trimmed by 1 base and 3 bases, with 11 bases remaining between them. CDR3 loop: CATSDFEAGHTGELFF. The DNA for the CDR3 is TGTGCCACCAGTGATTTTGAGGCAGGGCACACCGGGGAGCTGTTTTTT.

The chain combines TRBV18 with TRBJ2-5, with 12 bases lining up with TRBD2. The V and J ends lost 5 bases and 3 bases, in that order; junction bases with no gene match: 7. There are 16 residues in the CDR3. The V gene's germline CDR1 is KGHSH and CDR2 LQKENI. The chain's CDR3 is CASSSRLAGEEETQYF. The CDR3 nucleotides are TGTGCCAGCTCATCCCGACTAGCGGGAGAAGAAGAGACCCAGTACTTC.

The table lists this clonotype with many counts. The rearrangement joins TRBV27 to TRBJ1-1; maybe TRBD1 (5 bases). The V gene's germline CDR1 is MNHEY and CDR2 SMNVEV (reference sequence). The V end was cut by 6 bases, the J end by 7 bases, with 18 bases between. CDR3 length: 14 residues. The CDR3 DNA follows: TGTGCCAGCAGCAATTACATGTATGGGGGTGAAGCTTTCTTT. Translation gives CASSNYMYGGEAFF.

This clonotype was seen at least ten times. The V call is TRBV7-9, the J call TRBJ2-7, with 7 bases that match TRBD1. The CDR3 covers 15 residues. The V gene's germline CDR1 is SEHNR and CDR2 FQNEAQ (reference sequence). Unmatched junction bases numbered 6, after V lost 4 bases and J lost 0 bases. The CDR3 loop is CASSYPDRASYEQYF. CDR3 nucleotides: TGTGCCAGCAGCTATCCCGACAGGGCCTCCTACGAGCAGTACTTC.

The chain recombines TRBV11-2 with TRBJ1-1, with D perhaps TRBD1 (6 bases). Trimming took 1 base from V and 1 from J, leaving 16 bases between them. The CDR3 is made up of 17 amino acids. Per germline, CDR1 SGHAT and CDR2 FQNNGV. CDR3 protein: CASSLVLARGRNTEAFF. CDR3 bases: TGTGCCAGCAGCTTAGTACTCGCCAGGGGAAGGAACACTGAAGCTTTCTTT.

This clonotype was detected a few times. The rearrangement uses TRBV27 and TRBJ2-7; a weak D match, TRBD2 (5 bases). V shed 5 bases and J shed 5 bases, with 16 bases lying between them. The germline gives CDR1 MNHEY, CDR2 SMNVEV (reference sequence). This CDR3 comprises 14 residues. The CDR3 here is CASSPGIAVHEQYF. CDR3 bases: TGTGCCAGCAGTCCGGGAATAGCCGTGCACGAGCAGTACTTC.

This clonotype was counted at least ten times. The gene calls are TRBV19 and TRBJ2-3, with TRBD2 matching 9 bases. CDR1 is LNHDA and CDR2 is SQIVND in the germline V gene (reference sequence). CDR3 length equals 16 residues. Germline trimming cut 7 bases from V and 2 bases from J; bases unmatched to any gene: 10. The CDR3 nucleotides read TGTGCCAGTAACCAAGGAAGACTAGCGGACACAGATACGCAGTATTTT. Its protein is CASNQGRLADTDTQYF.

The CDR3 protein is CASSWTGGKGNTIYF. The CDR3 nucleotides read TGTGCCAGCAGTTGGACAGGGGGCAAAGGAAACACCATATATTTT. The chain employs TRBV27 and TRBJ1-3; the match to TRBD1 covers 11 bases. The CDR3 loop spans 15 amino acids. The ends lost 4 bases at V and 4 bases at J; junction bases unmatched: 3. Germline loops: CDR1 MNHEY, CDR2 SMNVEV (reference sequence).

This clonotype came up a few times. The J gene is TRBJ2-6, the V gene TRBV20-1; TRBD2 is a possible D gene (5 bases). The ends were cut back, 0 bases at V and 1 base at J, with 7 bases in the middle. CDR1 is DFQATT, CDR2 SNEGSKA, per germline (reference sequence). CDR3 length: 15 amino acids. DNA of the CDR3: TGCAGTGCTAGAGACCCGGGGTCTGGGGCCAACGTCCTGACTTTC. Its protein is CSARDPGSGANVLTF.